This T cell receptor beta chain derives from a study of glioma-infiltrating T cells after dendritic cell vaccination. Germline loops: CDR1 SGHNT, CDR2 YYREEE (reference sequence). The CDR3 covers 12 residues. V lost 0 bases to trimming and J lost 4 bases, with 5 bases between them. The table came from immunoSEQ multiplex PCR; TCRdb's copy has only in-frame clones and leaves some out. The table shows roughly 100,000 clones, with about four fifths occurring only once. The sequenced sample was blood, obtained before dendritic cell vaccination. The source of this sequence is a human donor with glioblastoma. The chain couples TRBV5-4 to TRBJ2-7; D is undetermined. DNA of the CDR3: TGTGCCAGCAGCTTGGAGCCATACGAGCAGTACTTC. Translated: CASSLEPYEQYF.